The 32 T cell receptor beta chains reported below all come from one sample, sequenced in a study of blood T cell repertoires in COVID-19. Assay used: immunoSEQ multiplex PCR; TCRdb lists only in-frame clones, some missing. The sample gives 200,000 to 250,000 clones, under 90% of which show up once; roughly 7.8% is in the top ten. Material for sequencing was peripheral blood. The receptor source for this set is a woman of 80 years or more with COVID-19, enrolled during active disease.

The chain joins TRBV5-6 to TRBJ2-1; D is possibly TRBD1 (6 bases). The CDR3 loop spans 16 amino acids. V gave up 3 bases and J gave up 2 bases, with 15 bases separating them. Germline CDR1 is SGHDT and CDR2 is YYEEEE. CDR3 DNA sequence: TGTGCCAGCAGCTCTATAGGGGGAGTTCCCTACAATGAGCAGTTCTTC. Protein product: CASSSIGGVPYNEQFF. Using reference TRBV5-6 and TRBJ2-1 for the parts outside the CDR3, the full variable domain is DAGVTQSPTHLIKTRGQQVTLRCSPKSGHDTVSWYQQALGQGPQFIFQYYEEEERQRGNFPDRFSGHQFPNYSSELNVNALLLGDSALYLCASSSIGGVPYNEQFFGPGTRLTVL.

V usage is TRBV21-1 and J usage is TRBJ1-5; the D segment call TRBD1 is taken from the table without a DNA check. TRBV21-1 is a known pseudogene. CDR3 length equals 15 residues. DNA of the CDR3: TGTGCCAGCAGCGAGCCAGGGGTTAGCAATCAGCCCCAGCATTTT. Translated: CASSEPGVSNQPQHF.

This chain uses TRBV28 with TRBJ1-5; a weak D match, TRBD1 (6 bases). The CDR3 runs 14 residues. In germline, CDR1 is MDHEN, CDR2 SYDVKM. Deletions cut 7 bases from V and 3 bases from J, with 13 bases between. The DNA for the CDR3 is TGTGCCAGCAATACAGGGATAGTCAATCAGCCCCAGCATTTT. Amino acid sequence: CASNTGIVNQPQHF.

The chain combines TRBV5-8 with TRBJ2-5; 7 bases fit TRBD1. The junction had 6 bases not matched to a gene; V was cut back by 4 bases and J by 3 bases. The CDR3 totals 14 residues. The germline V gene has CDR1 SGHTS and CDR2 YDEGEE. CDR3 DNA sequence: TGTGCCAGCAGCCGTGGGACAGCTGAAGAGACCCAGTACTTC. Protein sequence: CASSRGTAEETQYF.

The table lists this clone with a count of one. The rearrangement joins TRBV11-2 to TRBJ2-7; TRBD2 agrees at 10 bases. Trimming cost V 1 base and J 6 bases; bases outside gene matches: 0. The CDR3 sequence is 13 residues long. Germline assignment: CDR1 SGHAT and CDR2 FQNNGV. This chain's CDR3 is CASSLGLAGEQYF. Here the CDR3 DNA reads TGTGCCAGCAGCTTAGGACTAGCGGGCGAGCAGTACTTC. The full variable domain, completed using reference TRBV11-2 and TRBJ2-7, is EAGVAQSPRYKIIEKRQSVAFWCNPISGHATLYWYQQILGQGPKLLIQFQNNGVVDDSQLPKDRFSAERLKGVDSTLKIQPAKLEDSAVYLCASSLGLAGEQYFGPGTRLTVT.

The J gene is TRBJ1-1, the V gene TRBV29-1; perhaps TRBD1 as D (6 bases). Germline-derived CDR1 and CDR2 are SQVTM and ANQGSEA. The CDR3 has 15 residues. Trimming removed 8 bases from V and 0 bases from J, with 19 bases in between. CDR3 sequence: CSSLRGSSLNTEAFF. The DNA of the CDR3 is TGCAGCTCCCTCAGGGGCTCCTCTTTGAACACTGAAGCTTTCTTT. Combining the CDR3 with reference TRBV29-1 and TRBJ1-1 gives the whole variable domain SAVISQKPSRDICQRGTSLTIQCQVDSQVTMMFWYRQQPGQSLTLIATANQGSEATYESGFVIDKFPISRPNLTFSTLTVSNMSPEDSSIYLCSSLRGSSLNTEAFFGQGTRLTVV.

The V gene is TRBV19, the J gene TRBJ1-5, with 11 positions matching TRBD1. Trimming removed 6 bases from V and 5 bases from J; junction bases left unmatched: 3. Per the germline V gene, CDR1 is LNHDA and CDR2 is SQIVND (reference sequence). The CDR3 length is 14 residues. The CDR3 bases are TGTGCCAGTAGCGGGACAGGGGGGGATCAGCCCCAGCATTTT. It codes for CASSGTGGDQPQHF.

This sequence joins TRBV27 and TRBJ1-5; D not certain. The V end was cut by 2 bases, the J end by 5 bases, with 10 bases between. There are 14 residues in the CDR3. Germline V gene data show CDR1 as MNHEY and CDR2 as SMNVEV (reference sequence). The chain's CDR3 is CASSLRGFDQPQHF. As DNA, the CDR3 is TGTGCCAGCAGTTTACGGGGATTTGATCAGCCCCAGCATTTT.

The genes are TRBV28 and TRBJ1-5; TRBD1 matches at 7 bases. The CDR3 totals 17 residues. CDR1 is MDHEN and CDR2 is SYDVKM in the germline V gene. J gave up 0 bases and V 6 bases, and 11 bases lay outside the gene matches. The CDR3 DNA sequence: TGTGCCAGCAGCAAAAGTACAGGGGCCTATAGCAATCAGCCCCAGCATTTT. Translation: CASSKSTGAYSNQPQHF. Full variable domain (missing parts from reference TRBV28 and TRBJ1-5): DVKVTQSSRYLVKRTGEKVFLECVQDMDHENMFWYRQDPGLGLRLIYFSYDVKMKEKGDIPEGYSVSREKKERFSLILESASTNQTSMYLCASSKSTGAYSNQPQHFGDGTRLSIL.

This chain joins TRBV7-2 and TRBJ2-3, with D uncertain. Trimming removed 2 bases from V and 4 bases from J, with 4 bases in between. The germline V gene encodes CDR1 SGHTA and CDR2 FQGNSA. The CDR3 length is 12 residues. The CDR3 loop is CASSLYSDTQYF. The CDR3 DNA is TGTGCCAGCAGCTTATACTCAGATACGCAGTATTTT.

V is TRBV10-3 and J is TRBJ1-5; 7 bases map to TRBD1. The V and J ends lost 6 bases and 4 bases, in that order; junction bases with no gene match: 3. This CDR3 contains 13 residues. Germline loops: CDR1 ENHRY, CDR2 SYGVKD. The CDR3 DNA is TGTGCCATCAGAGGACAGGCGAATCAGCCCCAGCATTTT. This sequence encodes CAIRGQANQPQHF.

This chain joins TRBV5-5 and TRBJ1-4, with D maybe TRBD1 (6 bases). Germline CDR1 SGHKS, CDR2 YYEKEE (reference sequence). This CDR3 is 14 amino acids long. With 3 bases removed from V and 5 bases from J, the gap between germline ends came to 11 bases. CDR3 sequence (DNA): TGTGCCAGCAGCTGGACAGCCCAGAATGAAAAACTGTTTTTT. Encoded protein: CASSWTAQNEKLFF. The full variable domain, rest sourced from reference TRBV5-5 and TRBJ1-4, is DAGVTQSPTHLIKTRGQQVTLRCSPISGHKSVSWYQQVLGQGPQFIFQYYEKEERGRGNFPDRFSARQFPNYSSELNVNALLLGDSALYLCASSWTAQNEKLFFGSGTQLSVL.

V gene TRBV28 combines with J gene TRBJ2-3; D remains ambiguous. From germline, CDR1 is MDHEN and CDR2 SYDVKM. CDR3 length: 15 residues. Between the trimmed V and J ends, which lost 2 bases and 0 bases, there was a span of 9 bases. CDR3 nucleotides: TGTGCCAGCAGTTTAATAGATACTAGCACAGATACGCAGTATTTT. It encodes CASSLIDTSTDTQYF.

This rearrangement joins TRBV5-1 to TRBJ2-4; 12 positions match TRBD2. Trimming cost V 5 bases and J 8 bases; bases outside gene matches: 5. The germline CDR1 and CDR2 sequences are SGHRS and YFSETQ. The CDR3 is 14 amino acids. This chain's CDR3 is CASSLAGGGDIQYF. The CDR3 nucleotides are TGCGCCAGCAGTCTAGCGGGAGGGGGTGACATTCAGTACTTC.

This clone showed up just a few times. This chain connects TRBV29-1 to TRBJ1-5, with TRBD1 matching 7 bases. The CDR3 covers 14 residues. The germline gives CDR1 SQVTM, CDR2 ANQGSEA. Trimming took 7 bases from V and 3 from J; bases not matched to a gene: 9. Here the CDR3 DNA reads TGCAGCGCCGCAATTGGGACAGACAATCAGCCCCAGCATTTT. Its protein is CSAAIGTDNQPQHF.

The chain has TRBV6-5 and TRBJ1-1, with a tentative D call TRBD1 (5 bases). This CDR3 has 13 amino acids. V was pared by 8 bases and J by 1 base, with 11 bases between. Per the germline V gene, CDR1 is MNHEY and CDR2 is SVGAGI. The CDR3 spells CASGAIQNTEAFF. CDR3 DNA: TGTGCCAGCGGGGCGATACAGAACACTGAAGCTTTCTTT.

This clone was seen a few times. The genes are TRBV4-1 and TRBJ1-3, with D unresolved. In germline, CDR1 is MGHRA, CDR2 YSYEKL. Trimming took off 3 bases at V and 4 bases at J, with 13 bases between the two ends. The CDR3 length is 15 residues. The CDR3 coding sequence is TGCGCCAGCAGCCATCTCCCCCGGGAGGGAAACACCATATATTTT. Amino acid sequence: CASSHLPREGNTIYF.

CDR3 sequence reads: CASGPLQGRAFF. The CDR3 nucleotides read TGTGCCAGCGGCCCCTTACAGGGGAGGGCTTTCTTT. This rearrangement joins TRBV28 to TRBJ1-1; 7 bases match TRBD1. Germline V gene data show CDR1 as MDHEN and CDR2 as SYDVKM. V gave up 8 bases and J gave up 11 bases; unmatched junction bases: 11. The length of the CDR3 is 12 residues. The full variable domain, with the rest looked up from reference TRBV28 and TRBJ1-1, is DVKVTQSSRYLVKRTGEKVFLECVQDMDHENMFWYRQDPGLGLRLIYFSYDVKMKEKGDIPEGYSVSREKKERFSLILESASTNQTSMYLCASGPLQGRAFFGQGTRLTVV.

This rearrangement joins TRBV2 to TRBJ1-4; tentatively, D is TRBD1 (5 bases). Germline V gene lookup returns CDR1 SNHLY and CDR2 FYNNEI. This CDR3 spans 13 amino acids. Trimming cost V 4 bases and J 5 bases, with 8 bases left between them. The CDR3 here is CASSGAGNEKLFF. The CDR3, as DNA: TGTGCCAGCAGTGGCGCAGGGAATGAAAAACTGTTTTTT.

The J gene is TRBJ2-5, the V gene TRBV6-5, with 7 bases lining up with TRBD1. The germline V gene encodes CDR1 MNHEY and CDR2 SVGAGI. The V segment lost 8 bases and the J segment 6 bases; nucleotides outside the gene matches: 15. The CDR3 contains 15 residues. The CDR3 nucleotides read TGTGCCAGCCGGAACCCGGGACAGAGCTGGAAGACCCAGTACTTC. Its translation is CASRNPGQSWKTQYF.

The chain uses TRBV29-1 and TRBJ2-1, with 8 bases lining up with TRBD2. This CDR3 is 14 amino acids long. Germline V gene sequence: CDR1 SQVTM, CDR2 ANQGSEA. V lost 4 bases to trimming and J lost 9 bases; unmatched junction nucleotides: 11. CDR3 in amino acids: CSVGVSGEASEQFF. DNA for the CDR3: TGCAGCGTTGGTGTTAGCGGGGAGGCTAGTGAGCAGTTCTTC.

CDR3 sequence reads: CASSRGAGVLATNEKLFF. The DNA for the CDR3 is TGTGCCAGCAGCCGCGGGGCGGGGGTACTTGCAACTAATGAAAAACTGTTTTTT. The chain carries TRBV5-6 and TRBJ1-4; possibly TRBD1 for D (5 bases). CDR3 length: 18 amino acids. Germline lookup yields CDR1 SGHDT and CDR2 YYEEEE. V lost 4 bases and J 0 bases, leaving 19 bases between the germline ends.

This clone turned up a few times. The chain combines TRBV5-4 with TRBJ1-2; 7 bases are shared with TRBD1. The CDR3 consists of 15 residues. The junction had 6 bases not matched to a gene; V was cut back by 4 bases and J by 0 bases. CDR1 and CDR2 (germline): SGHNT, YYREEE (reference sequence). CDR3 in DNA: TGTGCCAGCAGCACAGGGACAGAAGCTAACTATGGCTACACCTTC. This translates into CASSTGTEANYGYTF.

The chain employs TRBV29-1 and TRBJ1-1; TRBD1 aligns across 8 bases. This CDR3 region has 15 residues. The germline V gene encodes CDR1 SQVTM and CDR2 ANQGSEA. Losses at the gene ends were 4 bases for V and 3 bases for J; bases not matched to a gene: 10. CDR3 nucleotides: TGCAGCGTTGGAGGCGCCAGGGGGCGCGACACTGAAGCTTTCTTT. It encodes CSVGGARGRDTEAFF.

This chain links TRBV3-1 (or the pseudogene TRBV3-2) with TRBJ2-5, with 8 bases that match TRBD2. The germline CDR1 and CDR2 sequences are LGHDT and YNNKEL (reference sequence). The V and J ends lost 4 bases and 0 bases, in that order; junction bases with no gene match: 4. The CDR3 is 15 residues long. CDR3 sequence: CASSPGGSYQETQYF. CDR3 DNA: TGTGCCAGCAGCCCGGGGGGGTCGTACCAAGAGACCCAGTACTTC.

The chain uses TRBV28 and TRBJ1-6, with 7 bases that match TRBD1. CDR3 length equals 14 residues. The junction had 10 bases not matched to a gene; V was cut back by 5 bases and J by 12 bases. Germline assignment: CDR1 MDHEN and CDR2 SYDVKM. CDR3 residues: CASSTPGGIGPLHF. The CDR3, as DNA: TGTGCCAGCAGTACCCCAGGGGGTATAGGACCCCTCCACTTT.

The gene calls are TRBV4-1 and TRBJ2-3; 7 bases are a match to TRBD2. The V segment lost 3 bases and the J segment 14 bases; nucleotides outside the gene matches: 11. Germline values: CDR1 MGHRA, CDR2 YSYEKL. The length of the CDR3 is 13 residues. The CDR3 coding sequence is TGCGCCAGCAGCCAGGTTGGACGGGACTATCTGTATTTT. Translated: CASSQVGRDYLYF.

V gene TRBV7-3 combines with J gene TRBJ2-3; TRBD1 aligns across 7 bases. The CDR3 loop spans 14 amino acids. Germline V gene data show CDR1 as SGHTA and CDR2 as FQGTGA. With V trimmed by 3 bases and J by 3 bases, 3 bases remained unmatched. The CDR3 DNA is TGTGCCAGCAGCTTGCAGGGGGAGACAGATACGCAGTATTTT. Residues: CASSLQGETDTQYF.

This chain connects TRBV6-5 to TRBJ1-5, with 9 bases identical to TRBD1. The germline V gene encodes CDR1 MNHEY and CDR2 SVGAGI. This CDR3 contains 15 residues. Trimming cost V 4 bases and J 1 base; bases outside gene matches: 2. This CDR3 is CASSWTGDSNQPQHF. The CDR3 bases are TGTGCCAGCAGTTGGACAGGGGACAGCAATCAGCCCCAGCATTTT.

The V call is TRBV7-3, the J call TRBJ2-7, with D unclear. Germline-derived CDR1 and CDR2 are SGHTA and FQGTGA. The CDR3 length is 14 residues. Between the trimmed V and J ends, which lost 4 bases and 3 bases, there was a span of 13 bases. The DNA for the CDR3 is TGTGCCAGCAGCTCTCAGGCTGGTAGCTACGAGCAGTACTTC. Translated: CASSSQAGSYEQYF. The full variable domain, its missing parts supplied by reference TRBV7-3 and TRBJ2-7, is GAGVSQTPSNKVTEKGKYVELRCDPISGHTALYWYRQSLGQGPEFLIYFQGTGAADDSGLPNDRFFAVRPEGSVSTLKIQRTERGDSAVYLCASSSQAGSYEQYFGPGTRLTVT.

Worth noting for this clone: Other DNA sequences from this sample encode an identical CDR3 as well. The chain couples TRBV5-6 to TRBJ1-1, with D tentatively TRBD1 (6 bases). This CDR3 comprises 13 residues. The germline gives CDR1 SGHDT, CDR2 YYEEEE. V was pared by 0 bases and J by 4 bases, with 7 bases between. The CDR3 DNA reads as TGTGCCAGCAGCTTGGGCAGGGGCACTGAAGCTTTCTTT. The encoded protein is CASSLGRGTEAFF.

This chain connects TRBV7-3 to TRBJ2-3; 7 bases map to TRBD1. Germline V gene data show CDR1 as SGHTA and CDR2 as FQGTGA. With 4 bases clipped from V and 2 bases from J, the junction kept 6 bases outside the gene matches. The CDR3 runs 15 residues. The CDR3 spells CASSSSGTVTDTQYF. As DNA, the CDR3 is TGTGCCAGCAGCTCCTCCGGGACAGTCACAGATACGCAGTATTTT.